The rows below give T cell receptor beta chains drawn from one sample of a study of blood T cell repertoires in COVID-19. The protocol was immunoSEQ multiplex PCR, while the TCRdb copy is restricted to in-frame clones and leaves out a portion. The sample consists of approximately 240,000 clones, approximately 80% of them appearing once. The sample consisted of peripheral blood. The receptors were sampled from a woman aged 35 to 49 who had recovered from COVID-19. CDR3s include the opening cysteine and the closing phenylalanine or tryptophan. D genes are given only for firm matches. Where a row states a size, it is once, few, many or the class of an expanded clone; other rows omit it.

j_call	clone_size	v_call	d_call	cdr3_nt	cdr3_aa
TRBJ2-7	.	TRBV4-3	.	TGCGCCAGCAGCCAGAACCGGGGATACGAGCAGTACTTC	CASSQNRGYEQYF
TRBJ2-5	.	TRBV7-8	TRBD1	TGTGCCAGCAGCTTAACCGACAGGGTTGAGGAGACCCAGTACTTC	CASSLTDRVEETQYF
TRBJ1-1	.	TRBV5-1	TRBD1	TGCGCCAGCAGCCCGGAAACAGGGGGGACTGAAGCTTTCTTT	CASSPETGGTEAFF
TRBJ1-4	.	TRBV18	.	TGTGCCAGCTCACGCTCTCGGACAGCAACAACTAATGAAAAACTGTTTTTT	CASSRSRTATTNEKLFF
TRBJ1-1	once	TRBV19	.	TGTGCCAGTAGTATTAGAACAGGGCGCCCGAACACTGAAGCTTTCTTT	CASSIRTGRPNTEAFF
TRBJ1-5	.	TRBV7-2	.	TGTGCCAGCAGCTTTGGGGGCGGTTATAGCAATCAGCCCCAGCATTTT	CASSFGGGYSNQPQHF
TRBJ2-7	many	TRBV2	TRBD1	TGTGCCATACTACAGGGGGCTAGTTACGAGCAGTACTTC	CAILQGASYEQYF
TRBJ2-1	.	TRBV11-2	.	TGTGCCAGCAGCTTTGCAGGGACCTACAATGAGCAGTTCTTC	CASSFAGTYNEQFF
TRBJ1-2	.	TRBV9	.	TGTGCCAGCAGCGTAGGTCCGGGAGGCTATGGCTACACCTTC	CASSVGPGGYGYTF
TRBJ2-7	.	TRBV19	TRBD2	TGTGCCAGTAGTAGAAAAACTAGCGGGACATACGAGCAGTACTTC	CASSRKTSGTYEQYF
TRBJ1-3	.	TRBV19	.	TGTGCCAGTAGTCCCACAGGGTTCGGATACTCAAGCTCTGGAAACACCATATATTTT	CASSPTGFGYSSSGNTIYF
TRBJ1-2	once	TRBV4-1	TRBD1	TGCGCCAGCAGCCAAGACCAGGGGGCGCGGGGCTACACCTTC	CASSQDQGARGYTF
TRBJ2-2	.	TRBV11-3	.	TGTGCCAGCAGCTTGAAGACAGAAAGGATCACCGGGGAGCTGTTTTTT	CASSLKTERITGELFF
TRBJ1-1	.	TRBV7-9	TRBD1	TGTGCCAGCAGCGTGACAGGGGCTGAAGCTTTCTTT	CASSVTGAEAFF
TRBJ2-5	.	TRBV5-1	TRBD1	TGCGCCAGCAGCCCAGACAGGGGGCGAGAGACCCAGTACTTC	CASSPDRGRETQYF
TRBJ2-1	.	TRBV5-4	TRBD2	TGTGCCAGCAGCCCCCAGCGGGGGGACTACAATGAGCAGTTCTTC	CASSPQRGDYNEQFF
TRBJ2-3	.	TRBV6-1	TRBD1	TGTGCCAGCAGTGAAGGGGACAGGGACGCAGATACGCAGTATTTT	CASSEGDRDADTQYF
TRBJ1-5	.	TRBV19	TRBD1	TGTGCCAGTATGGCAGGGGGTTATAGCAATCAGCCCCAGCATTTT	CASMAGGYSNQPQHF
TRBJ2-5	.	TRBV24-1	.	TGTGCCACCAGTGATTTGCTCGGTTTCCAAGAGACCCAGTACTTC	CATSDLLGFQETQYF
TRBJ2-7	.	TRBV5-1	.	TGCGCCAGCAGCCTGTCTGGGAGTAGGCCCTACGAGCAGTACTTC	CASSLSGSRPYEQYF
TRBJ2-5	.	TRBV5-4	.	TGTGCCAGCAGCTTTGATTCAGGGGAGACCCAGTACTTC	CASSFDSGETQYF
TRBJ1-3	.	TRBV3-1/TRBV3-2	TRBD1	TGTGCCAGCACCACAGGGGGTACTGGAAACACCATATATTTT	CASTTGGTGNTIYF
TRBJ2-3	.	TRBV11-2	TRBD2	TGTGCCAGCAGCTTAGATGGCAGCGGGGGCCGCACAGATACGCAGTATTTT	CASSLDGSGGRTDTQYF
TRBJ1-5	.	TRBV4-1	.	TGCGCCAGCAGCCAAGAATATGGCAGAAGTGCGGCCCAGCATTTT	CASSQEYGRSAAQHF
TRBJ2-5	.	TRBV2	.	TGTGCCAGCAGTGAAGAGCGAGAGACCCAGTACTTC	CASSEERETQYF
TRBJ2-6	.	TRBV5-8	.	TGTGCCAGCAGCTTGGTGTTGAGCTACTCTGGGGCCAACGTCCTGACTTTC	CASSLVLSYSGANVLTF
TRBJ1-5	.	TRBV6-5	.	TGTGCCAGCAGGGCTTATAGCAATCAGCCCCAGCATTTT	CASRAYSNQPQHF
TRBJ1-6	.	TRBV7-2	TRBD1	TGTGCCAGCAGCTTACAGGGGGATTCACCCCTCCACTTT	CASSLQGDSPLHF
TRBJ2-1	.	TRBV24-1	TRBD2	TGTGCCACCCCGACTAGCGGTTCCTACAATGAGCAGTTCTTC	CATPTSGSYNEQFF
TRBJ1-5	few	TRBV19	.	TGTGCCAGTAGTATAGATTTCGATCAGCCCCAGCATTTT	CASSIDFDQPQHF
TRBJ1-4	.	TRBV6-5	.	TGTGCCAGCAGCCTAACAGGGTCGAATGAAAAACTGTTTTTT	CASSLTGSNEKLFF
TRBJ1-3	once	TRBV29-1	.	TGCAGCGTTTCCGGCTCTGGAAACACCATATATTTT	CSVSGSGNTIYF
TRBJ1-1	.	TRBV29-1	TRBD1	TGCAGCGCTGGGACAGAAGTTTTGAACACTGAAGCTTTCTTT	CSAGTEVLNTEAFF
TRBJ2-5	.	TRBV4-3	TRBD2	TGCGCCAGCAGCCAAGATTGGTTTAGCGGGGGATCGGTCTTGGAGACCCAGTACTTC	CASSQDWFSGGSVLETQYF
TRBJ2-7	.	TRBV11-2	TRBD1	TGTGCCAGCAGCTTAGATCCAGGGGGATACGAGCAGTACTTC	CASSLDPGGYEQYF
TRBJ2-1	.	TRBV28	TRBD1	TGTGCCAGCACTACAGGGGGCGAGGATGAGCAGTTCTTC	CASTTGGEDEQFF
TRBJ2-5	.	TRBV2	TRBD1	TGTGCCAGCAGTTACAGGGGTGGCGAGACCCAGTACTTC	CASSYRGGETQYF
TRBJ2-3	.	TRBV7-9	.	TGTGCCAGCAGCTTAACGGCAGATACGCAGTATTTT	CASSLTADTQYF
TRBJ1-1	.	TRBV7-2	.	TGTGCCAGCAGCCTGGGTGCGGGCAAGGGCGTGGGGAACACTGAAGCTTTCTTT	CASSLGAGKGVGNTEAFF
TRBJ2-1	.	TRBV7-2	.	TGTGCCAGCAGCTTAAGGCGGCAGAGCTCCTACAATGAGCAGTTCTTC	CASSLRRQSSYNEQFF
TRBJ1-5	.	TRBV7-8	.	TGTGCCAGCAGCTTACAGTTAGCCCAGCCCCAGCATTTT	CASSLQLAQPQHF
TRBJ1-1	.	TRBV28	.	TGTGCCAGCAATTCGTTCTCGCGGATGAACACTGAAGCTTTCTTT	CASNSFSRMNTEAFF
TRBJ1-4	once	TRBV6-5	TRBD1	TGTGCCAGCAGTTTGTTGAGGACAGGGAATGAAAAACTGTTTTTT	CASSLLRTGNEKLFF
TRBJ1-1	.	TRBV20-1	.	TGCAGTGCTAGGCCCGAGGTGGGAGCTTTCTTT	CSARPEVGAFF
TRBJ1-4	.	TRBV5-4	.	TGTGCCAGCAGCTTGGCGGGACACCGTAATGAAAAACTGTTTTTT	CASSLAGHRNEKLFF
TRBJ2-7	.	TRBV7-2	TRBD1	TGTGCCAGCAGCTTAGTGAGTCAGGGGGTCTACGAGCAGTACTTC	CASSLVSQGVYEQYF
TRBJ2-2	.	TRBV9	TRBD1	TGTGCCAGCAGCCCCCGGACAGGGGTAACCGGGGAGCTGTTTTTT	CASSPRTGVTGELFF
TRBJ1-6	.	TRBV5-1	.	TGCGCCAGCAGCTTGGCCGCCGGGGGAGGTTCACCCCTCCACTTT	CASSLAAGGGSPLHF
TRBJ1-6	.	TRBV4-2	TRBD1	TGTGCCAGCAGCCAAGATCTGGGGACAGATAATTCACCCCTCCACTTT	CASSQDLGTDNSPLHF
TRBJ1-5	.	TRBV18	.	TGTGCCAGCTCACCACCGTCAGGGGCCCTCGGACAGCCCCAGCATTTT	CASSPPSGALGQPQHF
TRBJ1-5	.	TRBV5-6	.	TGTGCCAGCAGTTCGGACAGAAACCACAATCAGCCCCAGCATTTT	CASSSDRNHNQPQHF
TRBJ1-4	.	TRBV25-1	.	TGTGCCAGCATGACTGGGGGGATTGAAAAACTGTTTTTT	CASMTGGIEKLFF
TRBJ2-3	.	TRBV28	.	TGTGCCAGCAGTTGGAGTTGGATCGGGGGAATCACAGATACGCAGTATTTT	CASSWSWIGGITDTQYF